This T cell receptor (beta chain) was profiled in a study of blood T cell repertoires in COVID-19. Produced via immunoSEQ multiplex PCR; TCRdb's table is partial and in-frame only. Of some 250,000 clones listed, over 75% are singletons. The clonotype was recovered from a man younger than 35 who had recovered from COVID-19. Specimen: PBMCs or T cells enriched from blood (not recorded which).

The CDR3 DNA sequence: TGTGCCAGCCCGAGGGCGAATAGCAATCAGCCCCAGCATTTT. Residues: CASPRANSNQPQHF. The chain carries TRBV6-5 and TRBJ1-5; D gene uncertain. This CDR3 is built from 14 residues. Trimming took 8 bases from V and 0 from J, leaving 11 bases between them. Per germline, CDR1 MNHEY and CDR2 SVGAGI.